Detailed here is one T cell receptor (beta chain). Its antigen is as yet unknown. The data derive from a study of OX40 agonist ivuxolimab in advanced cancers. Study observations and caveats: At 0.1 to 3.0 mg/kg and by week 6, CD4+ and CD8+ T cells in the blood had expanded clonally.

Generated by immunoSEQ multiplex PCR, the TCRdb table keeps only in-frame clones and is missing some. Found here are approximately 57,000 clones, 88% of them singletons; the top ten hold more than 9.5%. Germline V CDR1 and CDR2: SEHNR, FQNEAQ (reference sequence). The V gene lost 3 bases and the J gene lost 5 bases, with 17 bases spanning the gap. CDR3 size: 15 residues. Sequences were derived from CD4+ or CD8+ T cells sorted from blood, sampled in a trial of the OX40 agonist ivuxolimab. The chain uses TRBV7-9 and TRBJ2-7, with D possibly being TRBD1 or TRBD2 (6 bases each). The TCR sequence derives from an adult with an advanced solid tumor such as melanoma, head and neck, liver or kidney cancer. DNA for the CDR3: TGTGCCAGCAGCTTGGAGGGGGGCCCCCTAGACGAGCAGTACTTC. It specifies CASSLEGGPLDEQYF.